The source of this T cell receptor (beta chain) is a study of cytomegalovirus exposure and HLA in healthy donors. TCRdb's copy holds only in-frame clones and misses some; the assay was immunoSEQ multiplex PCR. Seen here are approximately 190,000 clones, around 84% observed once, and the top ten hold roughly 7.5%. The donors were in the roughly 110-subject validation cohort, distinct from the roughly 720-subject first cohort. The receptor was isolated from a man between 18 and 35 years old in good health and CMV-seropositive. The sequencing input was PBMCs.

The CDR3 loop reads CASSPGLAGVPGGTDTQYF. DNA of the CDR3: TGTGCCAGCTCACCGGGACTAGCGGGAGTCCCGGGTGGGACAGATACGCAGTATTTT. This chain links TRBV18 with TRBJ2-3; 14 positions match TRBD2. Looked up from germline, CDR1 is KGHSH and CDR2 is LQKENI. The CDR3 contains 19 residues. V shed 3 bases, J shed 3 bases, and the junction held 11 bases outside the gene matches.